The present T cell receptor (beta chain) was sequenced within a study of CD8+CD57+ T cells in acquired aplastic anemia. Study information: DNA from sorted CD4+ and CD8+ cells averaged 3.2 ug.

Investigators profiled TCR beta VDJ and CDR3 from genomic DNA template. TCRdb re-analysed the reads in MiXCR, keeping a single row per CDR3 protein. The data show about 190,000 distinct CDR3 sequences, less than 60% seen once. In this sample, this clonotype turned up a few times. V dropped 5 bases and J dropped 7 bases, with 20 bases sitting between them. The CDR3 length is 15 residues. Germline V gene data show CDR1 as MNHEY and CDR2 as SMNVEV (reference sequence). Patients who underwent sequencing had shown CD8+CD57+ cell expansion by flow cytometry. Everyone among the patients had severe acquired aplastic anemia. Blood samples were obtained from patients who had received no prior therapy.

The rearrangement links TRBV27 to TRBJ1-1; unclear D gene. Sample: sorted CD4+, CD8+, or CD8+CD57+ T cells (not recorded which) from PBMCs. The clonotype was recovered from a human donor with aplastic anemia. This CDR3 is CASSNPTLGRVEAFF. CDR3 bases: TGTGCCAGCAGTAACCCGACACTGGGAAGGGTTGAAGCTTTCTTT.